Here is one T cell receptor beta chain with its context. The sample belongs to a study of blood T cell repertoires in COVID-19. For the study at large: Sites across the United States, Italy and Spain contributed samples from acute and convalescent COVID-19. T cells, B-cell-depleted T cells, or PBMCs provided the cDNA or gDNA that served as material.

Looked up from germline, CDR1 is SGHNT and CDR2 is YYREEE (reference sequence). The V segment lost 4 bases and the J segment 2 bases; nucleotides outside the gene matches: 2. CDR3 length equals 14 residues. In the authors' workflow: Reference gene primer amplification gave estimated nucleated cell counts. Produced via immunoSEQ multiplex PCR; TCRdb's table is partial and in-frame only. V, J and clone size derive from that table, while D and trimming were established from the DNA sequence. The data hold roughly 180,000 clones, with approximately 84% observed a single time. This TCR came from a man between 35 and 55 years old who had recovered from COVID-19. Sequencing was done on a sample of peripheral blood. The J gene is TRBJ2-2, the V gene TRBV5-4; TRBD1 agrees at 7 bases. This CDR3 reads CASSRDSNTGELFF. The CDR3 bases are TGTGCCAGCAGCAGGGACAGTAACACCGGGGAGCTGTTTTTT.